Listed below are T cell receptor beta chains from one sample, sequenced in a study of blood T cells in healthy people across ages. TCRdb re-derived calls from the 5' RACE reads in MiXCR, one entry per CDR3 protein. The table has about 970,000 distinct CDR3 sequences, roughly half seen once. Sample: blood. These receptors were collected from a woman in her sixties or seventies in good health. CDR3s include the opening cysteine and the closing phenylalanine or tryptophan. Each record gives: J gene, D gene, V gene, clone size, CDR3 protein, CDR3 DNA. The D gene is left open where the match is weak. Size tells how often a clone was seen (once, few, many) or the class of an expanded clone, and some rows leave it out.

TRBJ2-3 | - | TRBV20-1 | - | CSARGAGDTQYF | TGCAGTGCTAGAGGGGCGGGGGATACGCAGTATTTT
TRBJ1-1 | - | TRBV13 | - | CASRQRVNTEAFF | TGTGCCAGCCGCCAGCGAGTGAACACTGAAGCTTTCTTT
TRBJ2-3 | - | TRBV4-2 | - | CASSQDVAGPFTDTQYF | TGTGCCAGCAGCCAAGATGTTGCGGGTCCCTTCACAGATACGCAGTATTTT
TRBJ2-5 | TRBD1 | TRBV27 | - | CASRPYRDREETQYF | TGTGCCAGCAGACCTTACCGGGACAGGGAAGAGACCCAGTACTTC
TRBJ2-4 | - | TRBV6-2/TRBV6-3 | once | CASSSPNRDLQYF | TGTGCCAGCAGTTCTCCGAACCGGGACCTTCAGTACTTC
TRBJ2-1 | - | TRBV28 | - | CASSPLPGKSISYNEQFF | TGTGCCAGCAGTCCTCTTCCTGGCAAATCTATCTCCTACAATGAGCAGTTCTTC
TRBJ2-7 | TRBD1 | TRBV10-3 | few | CAISEWGQGITYEQYF | TGTGCCATCAGTGAGTGGGGACAGGGAATCACCTACGAGCAGTACTTC
TRBJ1-2 | - | TRBV29-1 | few | CSVDSGTFYGYTF | TGCAGCGTTGATTCGGGGACCTTCTATGGCTACACCTTC
TRBJ2-3 | - | TRBV3-1 | few | CASQRNTDTQYF | TGTGCCAGCCAGAGAAACACAGATACGCAGTATTTT
TRBJ2-4 | TRBD2 | TRBV4-1 | - | CASSQVGTRENIQYF | TGCGCCAGCAGCCAAGTTGGGACTAGGGAAAACATTCAGTACTTC
TRBJ2-1 | - | TRBV20-1 | - | CSASATSFGSKVEQFF | TGCAGTGCTAGCGCTACTTCCTTTGGGAGTAAGGTTGAGCAGTTCTTC
TRBJ2-4 | TRBD1 | TRBV6-2/TRBV6-3 | few | CASSYRDRVVRGAKNIQYF | TGTGCCAGCAGTTACAGGGACAGGGTCGTCAGGGGGGCCAAAAACATTCAGTACTTC
TRBJ1-2 | - | TRBV29-1 | few | CSVGPGTEYGYTF | TGCAGCGTGGGGCCCGGGACGGAATATGGCTACACCTTC
TRBJ2-5 | TRBD1 | TRBV4-1 | - | CASSQDPVGTGVFNEQYF | TGCGCCAGCAGCCAAGATCCAGTGGGGACAGGGGTTTTCAATGAGCAGTACTTC
TRBJ2-1 | - | TRBV14 | once | CASSQDTRRQFF | TGTGCCAGCAGCCAAGATACCCGCCGGCAGTTCTTC
TRBJ2-5 | TRBD1 | TRBV28 | - | CASSSPGTGLYERYF | TGTGCCAGCAGTTCCCCCGGGACAGGGTTGTACGAGCGGTACTTC
TRBJ2-3 | - | TRBV30 | - | CAGQTSDTQYF | TGTGCCGGCCAGACTTCAGATACGCAGTATTTT
TRBJ1-2 | - | TRBV4-2 | - | CASSQETVGHTF | TGTGCCAGCAGCCAAGAGACGGTAGGCCACACCTTC
TRBJ2-3 | TRBD2 | TRBV9 | - | CASQPTSGRSTDTQYF | TGTGCCTCCCAGCCTACTAGCGGGAGGAGCACAGATACGCAGTATTTT
TRBJ2-7 | TRBD2 | TRBV18 | - | CASSPSGRGEQYF | TGTGCCAGCTCACCTAGCGGGAGGGGAGAGCAGTACTTC
TRBJ2-5 | - | TRBV29-1 | many | CSVEDMGQKGTQYF | TGCAGCGTTGAAGATATGGGGCAGAAGGGGACCCAGTACTTC
TRBJ2-2 | - | TRBV29-1 | - | CSVADWTNTGELFF | TGCAGCGTGGCGGACTGGACGAACACCGGGGAGCTGTTTTTT
TRBJ2-7 | - | TRBV25-1 | few | CASSEAGIYEQYF | TGTGCCAGCAGTGAGGCAGGGATCTACGAGCAGTACTTC
TRBJ2-7 | - | TRBV10-3 | many | CAIDGGRTFAEQYF | TGTGCCATCGACGGTGGCAGGACCTTTGCCGAGCAGTACTTC
TRBJ2-5 | - | TRBV15 | few | CATSREGRSLEQYF | TGTGCCACCAGCAGAGAGGGACGGTCTTTAGAGCAGTACTTC
TRBJ1-5 | - | TRBV6-2/TRBV6-3 | few | CASSSTASNQPQHF | TGTGCCAGCAGTTCGACGGCTAGCAATCAGCCCCAGCATTTT
TRBJ2-3 | - | TRBV27 | - | CASSPAVLMYTQYF | TGTGCCAGCAGCCCGGCGGTACTAATGTATACGCAGTATTTT
TRBJ2-5 | - | TRBV28 | - | CASRTASAAQETQYF | TGTGCCAGCAGAACTGCCAGCGCGGCCCAAGAGACCCAGTACTTC
TRBJ2-3 | - | TRBV12-3/TRBV12-4 | - | CASRVLGGDSTDTQYF | TGTGCCAGCAGGGTTCTGGGGGGAGACTCCACAGATACGCAGTATTTT
TRBJ1-2 | - | TRBV7-9 | - | CASSSDSNYGYTF | TGTGCCAGCAGCTCCGACAGCAACTATGGCTACACCTTC